Following are 14 T cell receptor beta chains from one sample sequenced in a study of PD-1 blockade in classical Hodgkin lymphoma. Every patient had relapsed following autologous stem cell transplantation, and cohorts differed in brentuximab vedotin exposure. Produced via immunoSEQ multiplex PCR; TCRdb's table is partial and in-frame only. The sample yields around 11,000 clones, approximately 82% seen once. The starting material was peripheral blood mononuclear cells (PBMCs), obtained before the second cycle of nivolumab. These receptors all come from a human donor with classical Hodgkin lymphoma.

This sequence joins TRBV28 and TRBJ1-3; weak D call: TRBD1 (6 bases). The CDR3 length is 14 residues. Trimming cost V 6 bases and J 0 bases, with 9 bases left between them. The germline gives CDR1 MDHEN, CDR2 SYDVKM. The CDR3 here is CASRQQGSGNTIYF. CDR3 nucleotide sequence: TGTGCCAGCAGACAACAGGGCTCTGGAAACACCATATATTTT. The full variable domain, with the rest looked up from reference TRBV28 and TRBJ1-3, is DVKVTQSSRYLVKRTGEKVFLECVQDMDHENMFWYRQDPGLGLRLIYFSYDVKMKEKGDIPEGYSVSREKKERFSLILESASTNQTSMYLCASRQQGSGNTIYFGEGSWLTVV.

This chain uses TRBV7-9 with TRBJ1-6; TRBD1 is a possible D gene (5 bases). The germline CDR1 and CDR2 sequences are SEHNR and FQNEAQ (reference sequence). This CDR3 has 14 residues. V lost 11 bases, J lost 3 bases, and 14 bases lay in between. CDR3 in DNA: TGTGCCGGAAGACCAACAGGCTATAATTCACCCCTCCACTTT. Translation gives CAGRPTGYNSPLHF.

The chain uses TRBV5-1 and TRBJ1-1, with D possibly matching TRBD1 (5 bases). The V gene lost 5 bases and the J gene lost 3 bases, with 14 bases spanning the gap. Germline V gene sequence: CDR1 SGHRS, CDR2 YFSETQ. The CDR3 extends over 14 amino acids. CDR3 DNA sequence: TGCGCCAGCAGTATGACAGCGGGAGACACTGAAGCTTTCTTT. Amino acid sequence: CASSMTAGDTEAFF.

This clone was seen only a few times. The chain combines TRBV6-4 with TRBJ2-3; 9 positions agree with TRBD2. Trimming cost V 4 bases and J 1 base; bases outside gene matches: 0. Looked up from germline, CDR1 is MRHNA and CDR2 is SNTAGT. The CDR3 consists of 14 residues. The chain's CDR3 is CASSASGGTDTQYF. In nucleotides, the CDR3 is TGTGCCAGCAGTGCTAGCGGGGGCACAGATACGCAGTATTTT.

The chain carries TRBV7-2 and TRBJ2-7, with 9 bases aligning to TRBD2. In germline, CDR1 is SGHTA, CDR2 FQGNSA. The CDR3 extends over 17 amino acids. With 2 bases clipped from V and 3 bases from J, the junction kept 11 bases outside the gene matches. The CDR3 DNA reads as TGTGCCAGCAGCTTATTTCGGCGGGGGGGTTATATCTACGAGCAGTACTTC. This sequence encodes CASSLFRRGGYIYEQYF.

The J gene is TRBJ2-5, the V gene TRBV27, with 11 bases matching TRBD2. CDR3 size: 15 residues. The germline V gene encodes CDR1 MNHEY and CDR2 SMNVEV (reference sequence). After removal of 3 bases from V and 5 bases from J, the junction contained 5 bases not matched to a gene. CDR3 residues: CASSLVAGGLETQYF. The CDR3 coding sequence is TGTGCCAGCAGTTTGGTAGCGGGAGGGTTGGAGACCCAGTACTTC.

The genes are TRBV2 and TRBJ2-3; tentative D call: TRBD2 (6 bases). The germline V gene has CDR1 SNHLY and CDR2 FYNNEI. The CDR3 is 13 residues long. Trimming removed 8 bases from V and 1 base from J, with 10 bases in between. CDR3 nucleotides: TGTGCCAGCCGACTAGGGCGCACAGATACGCAGTATTTT. Translating it yields CASRLGRTDTQYF.

This clone appeared once. The rearrangement joins TRBV2 to TRBJ2-2; 9 bases are shared with TRBD1. This CDR3 is built from 15 residues. The V gene's germline CDR1 is SNHLY and CDR2 FYNNEI. V shed 6 bases, J shed 1 base, and the junction held 3 bases outside the gene matches. As DNA, the CDR3 is TGTGCCAGCAGGGGGGACAGGGTGAACACCGGGGAGCTGTTTTTT. Protein product: CASRGDRVNTGELFF. Using reference TRBV2 and TRBJ2-2 for the parts outside the CDR3, the full variable domain is EPEVTQTPSHQVTQMGQEVILRCVPISNHLYFYWYRQILGQKVEFLVSFYNNEISEKSEIFDDQFSVERPDGSNFTLKIRSTKLEDSAMYFCASRGDRVNTGELFFGEGSRLTVL.

The genes are TRBV5-6 and TRBJ2-4; unclear D gene. Germline V CDR1 and CDR2: SGHDT, YYEEEE. The CDR3 is made up of 16 amino acids. The V gene lost 3 bases and the J gene lost 0 bases, with 13 bases spanning the gap. CDR3 protein: CASSSRRALAKNIQYF. The CDR3 DNA sequence: TGTGCCAGCAGCTCCAGGAGAGCTCTAGCCAAAAACATTCAGTACTTC.

The gene calls are TRBV10-2 and TRBJ1-6; possible D gene TRBD1, 6 bases. CDR3 size: 15 residues. Germline V gene sequence: CDR1 WSHSY, CDR2 SAAADI. V shed 4 bases and J shed 7 bases, with 14 bases lying between them. In nucleotides, the CDR3 is TGCGCCAGCAGTGTTAACCGGGACAAGAATTCACCCCTCCACTTT. It specifies CASSVNRDKNSPLHF.

This chain links TRBV7-8 with TRBJ2-5, with TRBD2 matching over 8 bases. Trimming at V came to 5 bases and at J to 2 bases, leaving 10 bases not matched to a gene. The CDR3 runs 16 residues. Germline V CDR1 and CDR2: SGHVS, FQNEAQ. The CDR3 loop is CASSKPGLAPQETQYF. The DNA for the CDR3 is TGTGCCAGCAGCAAACCCGGACTAGCTCCTCAAGAGACCCAGTACTTC.

The chain has TRBV30 and TRBJ2-5, with 9 nucleotides matching TRBD2. CDR1 is GTSNPN, CDR2 SVGIG, per germline (reference sequence). V lost 0 bases, J lost 3 bases, and 5 bases stayed unmatched. The CDR3 sequence is 15 residues long. The CDR3 DNA reads as TGTGCCTGGAGTGTTTTGCGGGGGGGAGAAGAGACCCAGTACTTC. This encodes CAWSVLRGGEETQYF.

The chain carries TRBV6-5 and TRBJ2-5, with 9 positions matching TRBD1. Germline CDR1 and CDR2: MNHEY and SVGAGI. CDR3 length: 15 amino acids. J was trimmed by 5 bases and V by 4 bases; bases with no gene match: 8. CDR3 residues: CASSSAGTGWETQYF. CDR3 bases: TGTGCCAGCAGTTCCGCCGGGACAGGGTGGGAGACCCAGTACTTC.

V is TRBV21-1 and J is TRBJ2-1; TRBD2 was called by the table and not checked on the DNA. TRBV21-1 is a documented pseudogene. This CDR3 is 19 amino acids long. Here the CDR3 DNA reads TGTGCCAGCAGCAAAGAGGCGGGGGCCGTAGCGGGAATATACAATGAGCAGTTCTTC. Amino acids: CASSKEAGAVAGIYNEQFF.